This is a list of T cell receptor beta chains from one sample in a study of beta chain features in type 1 diabetes. Measured with immunoSEQ multiplex PCR; TCRdb has only the in-frame clones, and not every one. The sample includes around 500,000 clones, roughly 30% of them seen just once. The sequenced material came from naive CD4+ T cells from blood. The receptors here all came from a man in his late teens or twenties in good health. Each CDR3 is given with its conserved first and last residue. A D gene is named only where the DNA matches it firmly. Rows may omit the clone size; those that give it use once, few, many or a size class.

DNA: TGTGCCAGCTCACTGGAGGGGCAGACCCAGTACTTC
CDR3: CASSLEGQTQYF
J: TRBJ2-5
size: -
V: TRBV18
D: -
length: 12

DNA: TGTGCCTGGAGTCTACAGGGTTATGGCTACACCTTC
CDR3: CAWSLQGYGYTF
J: TRBJ1-2
size: -
V: TRBV30
D: -
length: 12

DNA: TGTGCCAGCAGCTATTGGGGTGGGGCCAACGTCCTGACTTTC
CDR3: CASSYWGGANVLTF
J: TRBJ2-6
size: -
V: TRBV7-2
D: -
length: 14

DNA: TGCGCCAGCAGCAAGACGGGGCAGGGTCCCTACAATGAGCAGTTCTTC
CDR3: CASSKTGQGPYNEQFF
J: TRBJ2-1
size: -
V: TRBV5-1
D: -
length: 16

DNA: TGTGCCTGGAGCAACTATTTGGACAGCTATAGCACAGATACGCAGTATTTT
CDR3: CAWSNYLDSYSTDTQYF
J: TRBJ2-3
size: -
V: TRBV30
D: -
length: 17

DNA: TGTGCCAGCAGCGTTCCGGGACACCCGATCACAGATACGCAGTATTTT
CDR3: CASSVPGHPITDTQYF
J: TRBJ2-3
size: -
V: TRBV5-6
D: -
length: 16

DNA: TGTGCCAGCAGCTTAGGGACAGGGGAACTTGAGCAGTTCTTC
CDR3: CASSLGTGELEQFF
J: TRBJ2-1
size: -
V: TRBV7-9
D: TRBD1
length: 14

DNA: TGTGCCAGCAGAACGACAGTCCCAGATACGCAGTATTTT
CDR3: CASRTTVPDTQYF
J: TRBJ2-3
size: -
V: TRBV6-5
D: -
length: 13

DNA: TGTGCCATCAGTACTAGCGGGAGGAGGGCGGAGACCCAGTACTTC
CDR3: CAISTSGRRAETQYF
J: TRBJ2-5
size: -
V: TRBV10-3
D: TRBD2
length: 15

DNA: TGTGCCAGCAGCGGCTCAAGATCCTACGAGCAGTACTTC
CDR3: CASSGSRSYEQYF
J: TRBJ2-7
size: few
V: TRBV9
D: -
length: 13

DNA: TGCGCCAGCGGGAGGGGGACCACAGATACGCAGTATTTT
CDR3: CASGRGTTDTQYF
J: TRBJ2-3
size: -
V: TRBV5-1
D: -
length: 13

DNA: TGTGCCTGGAGTCAAAGAGGACTTCAGCCCCAGCATTTT
CDR3: CAWSQRGLQPQHF
J: TRBJ1-5
size: few
V: TRBV30
D: -
length: 13

DNA: TGTGCCACCAGCAGAGGAATCCCCCGACTAGCGGGAGGGTTCTACGAGCAGTACTTC
CDR3: CATSRGIPRLAGGFYEQYF
J: TRBJ2-7
size: -
V: TRBV15
D: TRBD2
length: 19

DNA: TGTGCCAGCAGCCCGCGGACGGGGACGGATGAGCAGTTCTTC
CDR3: CASSPRTGTDEQFF
J: TRBJ2-1
size: few
V: TRBV7-9
D: -
length: 14

DNA: TGCAGCGTTGAAAGAGACAGGGGTTACGAGCAGTACTTC
CDR3: CSVERDRGYEQYF
J: TRBJ2-7
size: few
V: TRBV29-1
D: TRBD1
length: 13

DNA: TGTGCCTGGAGTGTAACGGACGGTAATGAAAAACTGTTTTTT
CDR3: CAWSVTDGNEKLFF
J: TRBJ1-4
size: -
V: TRBV30
D: -
length: 14

DNA: TGCGCCAGCAGCTGGAGTGGAGTCTCCTACGAGCAGTACTTC
CDR3: CASSWSGVSYEQYF
J: TRBJ2-7
size: -
V: TRBV5-1
D: -
length: 14

DNA: TGCGCCAGCAGCCCTGGTGGCCAGCGGGGCGCCTACGAGCAGTACTTC
CDR3: CASSPGGQRGAYEQYF
J: TRBJ2-7
size: once
V: TRBV5-1
D: TRBD2
length: 16

DNA: TGTGCCAGCAGCCCCAGACTAGCGGGAGTCGATACGCAGTATTTT
CDR3: CASSPRLAGVDTQYF
J: TRBJ2-3
size: -
V: TRBV9
D: TRBD2
length: 15

DNA: TGTGCCAGCACCCCCGGGACAGGGTATTACTACGAGCAGTACTTC
CDR3: CASTPGTGYYYEQYF
J: TRBJ2-7
size: few
V: TRBV25-1
D: TRBD1
length: 15

DNA: TGTGCCAGCAGCCCTTACAATGAGCAGTTCTTC
CDR3: CASSPYNEQFF
J: TRBJ2-1
size: few
V: TRBV7-2
D: -
length: 11

DNA: TGCGCCAGCAACAGTGGACAGGGGCCCGAGAATGAGCAGTTCTTC
CDR3: CASNSGQGPENEQFF
J: TRBJ2-1
size: -
V: TRBV5-1
D: TRBD1
length: 15

DNA: TGTGCCTGGAGTCTAAGGCTGGGGTATGGCTACACCTTC
CDR3: CAWSLRLGYGYTF
J: TRBJ1-2
size: -
V: TRBV30
D: -
length: 13

DNA: TGCAGTGCTAGAGGGCAGAGGGCTTTCTTT
CDR3: CSARGQRAFF
J: TRBJ1-1
size: -
V: TRBV20-1
D: -
length: 10

DNA: TGTGCCAGCAGTCTACCGGGACGGTACGAGCAGTACTTC
CDR3: CASSLPGRYEQYF
J: TRBJ2-7
size: -
V: TRBV2
D: -
length: 13

DNA: TGTGCCAGCAGTGAAAACCTCCTAGCGGGAGTGGGAGAGACCCAGTACTTC
CDR3: CASSENLLAGVGETQYF
J: TRBJ2-5
size: -
V: TRBV25-1
D: TRBD2
length: 17

DNA: TGTGCCAGCAGCTACTTCCCGGGACAGGGGCAGCCCCAGCATTTT
CDR3: CASSYFPGQGQPQHF
J: TRBJ1-5
size: -
V: TRBV7-2
D: TRBD1
length: 15

DNA: TGTGCCTGGAGTCGACAGGGGGGTGAAAAACTGTTTTTT
CDR3: CAWSRQGGEKLFF
J: TRBJ1-4
size: -
V: TRBV30
D: TRBD1
length: 13

DNA: TGCAGTGCTAGAGAACCGGGAGGCTACACCTTC
CDR3: CSAREPGGYTF
J: TRBJ1-2
size: -
V: TRBV20-1
D: -
length: 11

DNA: TGCGCCAGCAGGCGCTTCGGACAAAACACCGGGGAGCTGTTTTTT
CDR3: CASRRFGQNTGELFF
J: TRBJ2-2
size: few
V: TRBV10-2
D: -
length: 15

DNA: TGTGCCAGCAGCTTAGTTGGCGGGAGTGGCGAGCAGTTCTTC
CDR3: CASSLVGGSGEQFF
J: TRBJ2-1
size: -
V: TRBV7-9
D: TRBD2
length: 14

DNA: TGTGCCAGCCTGCGAACCAATGAGCAGTTCTTC
CDR3: CASLRTNEQFF
J: TRBJ2-1
size: -
V: TRBV2
D: -
length: 11

DNA: TGTGCCAGCAGTGTCTACACAGGGGGACTAGCGAAGAGTAGTGAGCAGTTCTTC
CDR3: CASSVYTGGLAKSSEQFF
J: TRBJ2-1
size: -
V: TRBV27
D: TRBD2
length: 18

DNA: TGCAGCGTCGATGGACTAGCGGGAGTTTATGAGCAGTTCTTC
CDR3: CSVDGLAGVYEQFF
J: TRBJ2-1
size: -
V: TRBV29-1
D: TRBD2
length: 14

DNA: TGTGCCAGCAGCGCATCTGGACTAGCGGGATACAATGAGCAGTTCTTC
CDR3: CASSASGLAGYNEQFF
J: TRBJ2-1
size: -
V: TRBV5-4
D: TRBD2
length: 16

DNA: TGTGCCAGCAGCGTCACCCGAGGAGGCTACACCTTC
CDR3: CASSVTRGGYTF
J: TRBJ1-2
size: -
V: TRBV9
D: -
length: 12

DNA: TGTGCCTGGAGTGTAGAACGGCTAGCCAAAAACATTCAGTACTTC
CDR3: CAWSVERLAKNIQYF
J: TRBJ2-4
size: -
V: TRBV30
D: -
length: 15

DNA: TGCGCCAGCAGCCTCATAGCGGGAGGCGGGTCTGAGCAGTTCTTC
CDR3: CASSLIAGGGSEQFF
J: TRBJ2-1
size: -
V: TRBV4-3
D: TRBD2
length: 15

DNA: TGTGCCAGCAGAAGTACAGGGGGCAGTCAGCCCCAGCATTTT
CDR3: CASRSTGGSQPQHF
J: TRBJ1-5
size: few
V: TRBV6-5
D: TRBD1
length: 14

DNA: TGTGCCAGCAGGTACAACCAAGAGACCCAGTACTTC
CDR3: CASRYNQETQYF
J: TRBJ2-5
size: -
V: TRBV5-6
D: -
length: 12

DNA: TGTGCCAGTAGTCCACGGGCCAGGCTGGCCTGGGAGACCCAGTACTTC
CDR3: CASSPRARLAWETQYF
J: TRBJ2-5
size: -
V: TRBV19
D: -
length: 16

DNA: TGTGCCAGCTCAACCGGACAGGCCTATGGCTACACCTTC
CDR3: CASSTGQAYGYTF
J: TRBJ1-2
size: few
V: TRBV18
D: TRBD1
length: 13

DNA: TGTGCCAGCAAAGGAGCGGGAGGGCCGGGTGAGCAGTTCTTC
CDR3: CASKGAGGPGEQFF
J: TRBJ2-1
size: -
V: TRBV9
D: TRBD2
length: 14

DNA: TGCGCCAGCAGCCAAGGATACAAGAGGGCCGAGGCAGATACGCAGTATTTT
CDR3: CASSQGYKRAEADTQYF
J: TRBJ2-3
size: few
V: TRBV4-3
D: -
length: 17

DNA: TGCGCCAGCAGCTTGGGGCTTCCCACAGATACGCAGTATTTT
CDR3: CASSLGLPTDTQYF
J: TRBJ2-3
size: few
V: TRBV5-1
D: -
length: 14

DNA: TGCAGCGTCGCCGACAGGGGGCTTCGATACGAGCAGTACTTC
CDR3: CSVADRGLRYEQYF
J: TRBJ2-7
size: few
V: TRBV29-1
D: TRBD1
length: 14

DNA: TGCGCCAGCTCGGCAGGGGCGCTCTCTGGGGCCAACGTCCTGACTTTC
CDR3: CASSAGALSGANVLTF
J: TRBJ2-6
size: few
V: TRBV5-1
D: -
length: 16

DNA: TGTGCCAGCAGCGTAACCCGGGAGTCCGGGGATACGCAGTATTTT
CDR3: CASSVTRESGDTQYF
J: TRBJ2-3
size: -
V: TRBV9
D: -
length: 15

DNA: TGCGCCAGCAGCCAAGTCGTGCTAGCGGGAGCGTACGAGCAGTACTTC
CDR3: CASSQVVLAGAYEQYF
J: TRBJ2-7
size: -
V: TRBV4-3
D: TRBD2
length: 16

DNA: TGTGCCTGGAGTGTAAAGGCTAGCGGCGTCAGGCAGTTCTTC
CDR3: CAWSVKASGVRQFF
J: TRBJ2-1
size: -
V: TRBV30
D: TRBD2
length: 14

DNA: TGTGCCAGCAGCCTGATAAAAGCGGGTTACAATGAGCAGTTCTTC
CDR3: CASSLIKAGYNEQFF
J: TRBJ2-1
size: few
V: TRBV14
D: -
length: 15

DNA: TGTGCCTGGAGTGTAGGGCAGGGGGCTAGGTATGAGCAGTTCTTC
CDR3: CAWSVGQGARYEQFF
J: TRBJ2-1
size: few
V: TRBV30
D: TRBD1
length: 15